The sequence of this T cell receptor beta chain was determined in a study of blood T cell repertoires in COVID-19. Turning to the study itself: Collection of acute and convalescent COVID-19 samples took place in the United States, Italy and Spain. The analysed material was cDNA or gDNA that came from T cells, B-cell-depleted T cells, or PBMCs.

Original handling: Counts of nucleated cells, estimated from reference gene primer amplification, were obtained. Some clones are missing from TCRdb's copy, which holds only in-frame ones; the method was immunoSEQ multiplex PCR. The V and J calls and clone size come from that table; D and trimming were worked out from the DNA. The repertoire includes a few hundred thousand clones, 87% of them detected once, and 2% to 3% sits in the top ten. This CDR3 has 13 amino acids. V was clipped by 6 bases and J by 6 bases, with 15 bases between them. CDR1 and CDR2 from the germline V gene are SQVTM and ANQGSEA. The sample comprised peripheral blood. The chain links TRBV29-1 to TRBJ2-1; the D gene is possibly TRBD1 (5 bases). The receptor's source is a woman between 50 and 59 years old with acute or convalescent COVID-19. The CDR3 DNA sequence: TGCAGCGTAACAGGTCGGGCCGCCAATGAGCAGTTCTTC. It encodes CSVTGRAANEQFF.